A single sample is the source of the 20 T cell receptor beta chains below, sequenced in a study of HIV-infected patients and healthy controls. cDNA was made from about 500 ng RNA using alpha and beta constant primers. Using multiplexing indices, alpha and beta chain libraries were generated apart by chain-specific third strand synthesis. TCRdb redid the calling of the 5' RACE reads with MiXCR, one entry per CDR3 protein. Of some 9,600 distinct CDR3 sequences listed, approximately 5.9% were seen once; the top ten hold approximately 30%. Roughly three months, about 14 weeks, into antiretroviral therapy, follow-up blood was collected. Whole blood was used without fractionation, so all unsorted peripheral T cells were included. This sample comprised blood, obtained during antiretroviral therapy. The receptor source for this set is an adult with HIV infection. The donor label of this sample is uncertain.

In its sample, this clonotype was seen many times. The genes are TRBV7-2 and TRBJ2-2; D is possibly TRBD1 or TRBD2 (5 bases each). Trimming removed 3 bases from V and 3 bases from J, with 17 bases in between. The germline gives CDR1 SGHTA, CDR2 FQGNSA. CDR3 length equals 17 residues. CDR3: CASSFVIGAADTGELFF. The CDR3 DNA follows: TGTGCCAGCAGCTTTGTGATCGGGGCGGCGGACACCGGGGAGCTGTTTTTT. Full variable domain (outside the CDR3, taken from reference TRBV7-2 and TRBJ2-2): GAGVSQSPSNKVTEKGKDVELRCDPISGHTALYWYRQSLGQGLEFLIYFQGNSAPDKSGLPSDRFSAERTGGSVSTLTIQRTQQEDSAVYLCASSFVIGAADTGELFFGEGSRLTVL.

The chain uses TRBV7-2 and TRBJ2-3; D gene unclear. The germline CDR1 and CDR2 sequences are SGHTA and FQGNSA. Trimming took 5 bases from V and 8 from J, leaving 14 bases between them. The CDR3 spans 13 residues. The CDR3 sequence is CASSLDLVGTQYF. The CDR3 DNA follows: TGTGCCAGCAGCCTGGACCTCGTCGGTACGCAGTATTTT.

This clonotype qualifies as medium-sized (0.01 to 0.1%). This rearrangement joins TRBV20-1 to TRBJ1-1, with 9 bases that match TRBD1. Looked up from germline, CDR1 is DFQATT and CDR2 is SNEGSKA (reference sequence). V lost 3 bases, J lost 11 bases, and 19 bases stayed unmatched. CDR3 size: 16 residues. The CDR3 coding sequence is TGCAGTGCTAGTGATCGCCGGACAGGGGCGATCTCTTCCGCTTTCTTT. Encoded protein: CSASDRRTGAISSAFF.

The rearrangement links TRBV6-2 or TRBV6-3 to TRBJ1-5; TRBD1 matches at 7 bases. The CDR3 is 15 amino acids. In germline, CDR1 is MNHEY, CDR2 SVGEGT. The V segment lost 4 bases and the J segment 4 bases; nucleotides outside the gene matches: 7. The CDR3 DNA is TGTGCCAGCAGTTCCCGGGACAGTCCAAATCAGCCCCAGCATTTT. It is translated as CASSSRDSPNQPQHF.

This clonotype is large by share. V and J are TRBV7-3 and TRBJ2-1; D possibly uses TRBD1 or TRBD2 (6 bases each). This CDR3 spans 13 amino acids. V shed 6 bases and J shed 14 bases, with 20 bases lying between them. The germline V gene encodes CDR1 SGHTA and CDR2 FQGTGA. For the CDR3, the DNA is TGTGCCAGCAGTGCAACGGGGGCCCCCGGGAAGTTCTTC. Its protein is CASSATGAPGKFF.

The chain uses TRBV20-1 and TRBJ2-2; D perhaps matches TRBD1 (5 bases). The V and J ends lost 3 bases and 0 bases respectively, with 14 bases between them. CDR3 length: 16 amino acids. Per germline, CDR1 DFQATT and CDR2 SNEGSKA (reference sequence). The CDR3 region is CSASTGLRPNTGELFF. Here the CDR3 DNA reads TGCAGTGCTAGTACAGGCTTAAGGCCGAACACCGGGGAGCTGTTTTTT.

Many counts were recorded for this clonotype. This chain connects TRBV6-1 to TRBJ1-5, with D possibly TRBD1 on 5 matching bases. V gave up 3 bases and J gave up 1 base, with 10 bases separating them. CDR1 and CDR2 (germline): MNHNS, SASEGT. The CDR3 consists of 15 residues. CDR3: CASSEGEGSNQPQHF. For the CDR3, the DNA is TGTGCCAGCAGTGAGGGGGAGGGAAGCAATCAGCCCCAGCATTTT.

This clonotype was recorded many times. V is TRBV30 and J is TRBJ2-3; tentatively, D is TRBD1 or TRBD2 (5 bases each). V was clipped by 1 base and J by 15 bases, with 20 bases between them. The CDR3 runs 13 residues. Germline loops: CDR1 GTSNPN, CDR2 SVGIG (reference sequence). This chain's CDR3 is CAWSGDTGRLIYF. CDR3 nucleotide sequence: TGTGCCTGGAGTGGGGATACGGGACGGTTAATCTATTTT. Variable domain in full (rest from reference TRBV30 and TRBJ2-3): SQTIHQWPATLVQPVGSPLSLECTVEGTSNPNLYWYRQAAGRGLQLLFYSVGIGQISSEVPQNLSASRPQDRQFILSSKKLLLSDSGFYLCAWSGDTGRLIYFGPGTRLTVL.

V and J are TRBV2 and TRBJ2-3, with D tentatively TRBD2 (6 bases). V was cut by 5 bases and J by 2 bases, with 17 bases left in between. The CDR3 consists of 16 residues. Germline CDR1 reads SNHLY; CDR2 reads FYNNEI. DNA of the CDR3: TGTGCCAGCAGTCTTTCATTCCGGGACTCCACAGATACGCAGTATTTT. It encodes CASSLSFRDSTDTQYF.

At least ten counts were recorded for this clonotype. This rearrangement joins TRBV4-1 to TRBJ2-1; no definite D call. Germline V CDR1 and CDR2: MGHRA, YSYEKL. The CDR3 totals 13 residues. V dropped 0 bases and J dropped 7 bases, with 7 bases sitting between them. In DNA form, the CDR3 reads TGCGCCAGCAGCCAAGATCTCAGGAATGAGCAGTTCTTC. Amino acid sequence: CASSQDLRNEQFF.

This clonotype is labeled medium-sized (0.01 to 0.1%). V and J are TRBV6-5 and TRBJ2-1; D is ambiguous. The V and J ends lost 2 bases and 5 bases respectively, with 25 bases between them. Germline lookup yields CDR1 MNHEY and CDR2 SVGAGI. The CDR3 loop spans 19 amino acids. The CDR3 region is CASSYVKPNPADVNNEQFF. The CDR3 DNA reads TGTGCCAGCAGTTACGTTAAACCAAACCCCGCGGACGTTAACAATGAGCAGTTCTTC.

This clonotype is medium-sized in the sample. The chain carries TRBV9 and TRBJ1-6, with TRBD1 identical over 9 bases. CDR3 length: 14 amino acids. Germline V gives CDR1 SGDLS, CDR2 YYNGEE. J lost 10 bases, V lost 6 bases, and 8 bases had no gene match. As DNA, the CDR3 is TGTGCCAGCACGCCGGGACAGGGCTCCTCACCCCTCCACTTT. Amino acids: CASTPGQGSSPLHF.

This clonotype was seen a handful of times. The chain recombines TRBV20-1 with TRBJ2-3; D remains ambiguous. The length of the CDR3 is 14 residues. The V and J ends lost 0 bases and 4 bases respectively, with 11 bases between them. Looked up from germline, CDR1 is DFQATT and CDR2 is SNEGSKA (reference sequence). DNA of the CDR3: TGCAGTGCTAGAGAGAGTCTCCAAGCAGATACGCAGTATTTT. It encodes CSARESLQADTQYF.

This clonotype is medium-sized in the sample. The chain couples TRBV20-1 to TRBJ2-1; a weak D match, TRBD2 (5 bases). Germline V CDR1 and CDR2: DFQATT, SNEGSKA (reference sequence). Trimming cost V 1 base and J 2 bases, with 21 bases left between them. The CDR3 contains 18 residues. The DNA for the CDR3 is TGCAGTGCTAGAGCTTTGATGAACAAGCGGTCCCCCTACAATGAGCAGTTCTTC. It encodes CSARALMNKRSPYNEQFF.

This clonotype was seen at least ten times. V gene TRBV5-5 combines with J gene TRBJ2-2, with unresolved D. Germline loops: CDR1 SGHKS, CDR2 YYEKEE (reference sequence). The CDR3 runs to 17 residues. V was pared by 4 bases and J by 0 bases, with 16 bases between. This CDR3 is CASSGQSPFANTGELFF. The CDR3 bases are TGTGCCAGCAGCGGGCAGTCCCCGTTCGCGAACACCGGGGAGCTGTTTTTT.

This chain uses TRBV27 with TRBJ2-5; TRBD2 might be the D (5 bases). V was trimmed by 5 bases and J by 4 bases, leaving 14 bases between them. The germline V gene encodes CDR1 MNHEY and CDR2 SMNVEV (reference sequence). The CDR3 length is 14 residues. The CDR3 spells CASSQTQAVETQYF. The CDR3 DNA reads as TGTGCCAGCAGTCAGACCCAAGCGGTAGAGACCCAGTACTTC.

This clonotype was seen repeatedly, ten times or more. The chain links TRBV10-3 to TRBJ1-1; D may be TRBD1 (6 bases). In germline, CDR1 is ENHRY, CDR2 SYGVKD. CDR3 length: 15 residues. Deletions cut 3 bases from V and 5 bases from J, with 16 bases between. CDR3 bases: TGTGCCATCAGTGACGAAGGCAGGGGAAGGACTGAAGCTTTCTTT. Translated, it gives CAISDEGRGRTEAFF.

The V call is TRBV5-1, the J call TRBJ2-5; TRBD2 might be the D (5 bases). V lost 9 bases to trimming and J lost 0 bases, with 12 bases between them. This CDR3 comprises 13 residues. Germline-derived CDR1 and CDR2 are SGHRS and YFSETQ. This CDR3 is CATQPGDQETQYF. The CDR3 bases are TGCGCCACCCAACCCGGGGACCAAGAGACCCAGTACTTC.

This clonotype has only a few counts. This chain's CDR3 is CASSQGLESEQFF. CDR3 nucleotides: TGTGCCAGCAGCCAAGGGCTAGAAAGTGAGCAGTTCTTC. This chain uses TRBV14 with TRBJ2-1; D gene uncertain. This CDR3 is 13 amino acids long. V dropped 1 base and J dropped 9 bases, with 10 bases sitting between them. In germline, CDR1 is SGHDN, CDR2 FVKESK. Variable domain in full (rest from reference TRBV14 and TRBJ2-1): EAGVTQFPSHSVIEKGQTVTLRCDPISGHDNLYWYRRVMGKEIKFLLHFVKESKQDESGMPNNRFLAERTGGTYSTLKVQPAELEDSGVYFCASSQGLESEQFFGPGTRLTVL.

This clonotype was detected many times. This chain links TRBV30 with TRBJ1-5; D not resolved. The CDR3 loop spans 14 amino acids. Per the germline V gene, CDR1 is GTSNPN and CDR2 is SVGIG (reference sequence). V was clipped by 2 bases and J by 2 bases, with 10 bases between them. The CDR3 region is CAWSIRTGNQPQHF. The CDR3 DNA reads TGTGCCTGGAGTATAAGGACGGGCAATCAGCCCCAGCATTTT.